Sequencing of this T cell receptor (beta chain) was carried out in a study of neurological immune-mediated disorders. General observations from the study: Across subjects, expanded clones had no CDR3 amino acid sequences in common, pointing to private repertoires in all groups. The highest TCR clonal expansion occurred in HTLV-1-associated myelopathy; multiple sclerosis fell below healthy controls.

The cDNA was generated through 5'RACE incorporating 10-nucleotide random UMIs. TCRdb re-analysed the 5' RACE reads in MiXCR, keeping a single row per CDR3 protein. The data show over 20,000 distinct CDR3 sequences, 10% seen once. J gave up 5 bases and V 2 bases, and 10 bases lay outside the gene matches. Germline-derived CDR1 and CDR2 are SGHVS and FQNEAQ. The CDR3 loop spans 17 amino acids. Unsorted libraries were derived from 2 million PBMCs stored at -80 C. The count of this clonotype is one. As yet, its antigen is unknown. Sequencing was done on a sample of PBMCs. This clonotype was sampled from a woman aged 60-75 years with HTLV-1-associated myelopathy (HAM/TSP). The J gene is TRBJ1-3, the V gene TRBV7-8; the match to TRBD1 covers 9 bases. The CDR3 region is CASSLFLPGQGRNTIYF. The CDR3 nucleotides read TGTGCCAGCAGCTTATTTTTACCGGGACAGGGTAGAAACACCATATATTTT.